These T cell receptor beta chains were read from a single sample in a study of shared clonotypes between healthy human individuals. Some clones are missing from TCRdb's copy, which holds only in-frame ones; the method was immunoSEQ multiplex PCR. The profile shows under 750,000 clones, just under 75% of them singletons. Sequencing was carried out using memory CD4+ T cells sorted from blood. The receptors stem from a young woman in good health. Both conserved end residues are part of each CDR3. The order of the fields is J gene, V gene, clone size, D gene, CDR3 protein, CDR3 DNA. A D gene is named only where the DNA matches it firmly. Where a row states a size, it is once, few, many or the class of an expanded clone; other rows omit it.

TRBJ1-1	TRBV2	-	-	CASSKGWAEAFF	TGTGCCAGCAGTAAGGGGTGGGCTGAAGCTTTCTTT
TRBJ1-2	TRBV5-4	-	TRBD1	CASSLWTGGAYGYTF	TGTGCCAGCAGCTTGTGGACAGGGGGCGCCTATGGCTACACCTTC
TRBJ2-3	TRBV25-1	few	TRBD2	CASSAAGDSTDTQYF	TGTGCCAGCAGTGCGGCGGGAGATAGCACAGATACGCAGTATTTT
TRBJ2-7	TRBV7-2	-	-	CASSPSPTSPHEQYF	TGTGCCAGCAGCCCAAGTCCCACTAGTCCGCACGAGCAGTACTTC
TRBJ2-4	TRBV28	-	-	CASSLYSWGMLNIQYF	TGTGCCAGCAGTTTATACTCTTGGGGGATGCTAAACATTCAGTACTTC
TRBJ2-5	TRBV11-2	-	-	CASSLVPSGMSTEQYF	TGTGCCAGCAGCTTAGTACCATCCGGTATGTCTACTGAGCAGTACTTC
TRBJ2-1	TRBV19	-	-	CASKGPGEYNEQFF	TGTGCCAGTAAAGGGCCAGGGGAATACAATGAGCAGTTCTTC
TRBJ1-2	TRBV5-1	once	-	CASSLVPGTYGYTF	TGCGCCAGCAGCTTGGTTCCAGGGACCTATGGCTACACCTTC
TRBJ2-5	TRBV4-1	-	TRBD2	CASSQLAGGFKETQYF	TGCGCCAGCAGCCAGCTAGCGGGAGGTTTCAAGGAGACCCAGTACTTC
TRBJ1-1	TRBV18	few	-	CASSLIGQRNTEAFF	TGTGCCAGCTCACTGATTGGACAGAGGAACACTGAAGCTTTCTTT
TRBJ2-7	TRBV28	few	TRBD1	CASSHATGREQYF	TGTGCCAGCAGTCACGCGACAGGGCGCGAGCAGTACTTC
TRBJ2-5	TRBV5-8	-	TRBD1	CASSLGTGGTETQYF	TGTGCCAGCAGCTTGGGAACAGGGGGGACGGAGACCCAGTACTTC
TRBJ2-5	TRBV19	-	-	CASSIAHLEETQYF	TGTGCCAGTAGTATAGCCCACCTTGAGGAGACCCAGTACTTC
TRBJ2-3	TRBV10-2	many	TRBD1	CASSLDRDYTDTQYF	TGCGCCAGCAGTTTGGACAGGGATTACACAGATACGCAGTATTTT
TRBJ2-7	TRBV4-1	-	TRBD2	CASSQDLVLAGPWEEQYF	TGCGCCAGCAGCCAAGATTTGGTCCTAGCGGGACCGTGGGAGGAGCAGTACTTC
TRBJ2-7	TRBV5-1	-	TRBD1	CASSLRDRGDEQYF	TGCGCCAGCAGCTTACGGGACAGGGGAGACGAGCAGTACTTC
TRBJ1-2	TRBV29-1	-	-	CSVESLGEGLYGYTF	TGCAGCGTTGAATCCTTAGGGGAGGGTCTGTATGGCTACACCTTC
TRBJ2-7	TRBV28	-	TRBD1	CASSHQLTGTAHEQYF	TGTGCCAGCAGTCATCAACTCACCGGGACAGCCCACGAGCAGTACTTC
TRBJ2-7	TRBV18	-	-	CASSTMGQQSEQYF	TGTGCCAGCTCAACAATGGGTCAGCAGAGCGAGCAGTACTTC
TRBJ1-1	TRBV27	many	-	CASSPQPFTEAFF	TGTGCCAGCAGTCCTCAGCCTTTCACTGAAGCTTTCTTT
TRBJ1-5	TRBV28	-	-	CASSLDRQGRGPQHF	TGTGCCAGCAGCCTCGACAGGCAAGGTCGGGGGCCCCAGCATTTT
TRBJ2-1	TRBV5-6	-	TRBD2	CASIPLGLADNEQFF	TGTGCCAGCATCCCCCTCGGGCTAGCGGACAATGAGCAGTTCTTC
TRBJ2-5	TRBV21-1	-	-	CASSKPTEEETQYF	TGTGCCAGCAGCAAACCAACGGAGGAAGAGACCCAGTACTTC
TRBJ2-7	TRBV2	once	-	CASSEYTEEQYF	TGTGCCAGCAGTGAATATACGGAGGAGCAGTACTTC
TRBJ2-7	TRBV14	-	-	CASSTYYEQYF	TGTGCCAGCAGCACGTACTACGAGCAGTACTTC
TRBJ1-1	TRBV5-1	-	TRBD1	CASSKADRGGTEAFF	TGCGCCAGCAGCAAAGCGGACAGGGGCGGCACTGAAGCTTTCTTT
TRBJ2-5	TRBV5-4	-	-	CASSGRDSARETQYF	TGTGCCAGCAGCGGACGGGACTCCGCGAGGGAGACCCAGTACTTC
TRBJ2-5	TRBV29-1	-	TRBD2	CSGGGRETQYF	TGCAGCGGGGGCGGGAGAGAGACCCAGTACTTC
TRBJ2-7	TRBV7-3	few	TRBD2	CASSVGLAGSYEQYF	TGTGCCAGCAGCGTCGGACTAGCGGGGTCCTACGAGCAGTACTTC
TRBJ1-5	TRBV7-8	-	-	CASSFRGNQPQHF	TGTGCCAGCAGCTTTAGAGGCAATCAGCCCCAGCATTTT
TRBJ2-3	TRBV4-2	many	TRBD1	CASSREAGTGFGTQYF	TGTGCCAGCAGCCGAGAGGCCGGGACAGGCTTTGGTACGCAGTATTTT
TRBJ2-3	TRBV7-6	few	-	CASSLEPAGSTDTQYF	TGTGCCAGCAGCTTAGAGCCAGCGGGCAGCACAGATACGCAGTATTTT
TRBJ2-1	TRBV4-1	-	TRBD2	CASSQTGLAGYNEQFF	TGCGCCAGCAGCCAAACGGGACTAGCGGGATACAATGAGCAGTTCTTC
TRBJ1-5	TRBV28	-	-	CASSTDPQPQHF	TGTGCCAGCTCTACAGACCCGCAGCCCCAGCATTTT
TRBJ2-5	TRBV4-2	-	-	CASSQVGASDPGETQYF	TGTGCCAGCAGCCAAGTTGGAGCTAGCGACCCCGGGGAGACCCAGTACTTC
TRBJ1-1	TRBV5-1	-	-	CASSLVGDGNTEAFF	TGCGCCAGCAGCTTGGTTGGGGATGGGAACACTGAAGCTTTCTTT
TRBJ1-1	TRBV6-5	-	-	CASSYSQGSEAFF	TGTGCCAGCAGTTACTCGCAGGGGTCTGAAGCTTTCTTT
TRBJ2-4	TRBV6-5	-	TRBD2	CASSSPGTNNIQYF	TGTGCCAGCAGTTCGCCCGGGACTAATAACATTCAGTACTTC
TRBJ2-3	TRBV7-3	-	-	CASSLSLGTDTQYF	TGTGCCAGCAGCTTGAGTCTCGGCACAGATACGCAGTATTTT
TRBJ2-7	TRBV4-1	-	TRBD1	CASSQAVGQGSYEQYF	TGCGCCAGCAGCCAGGCTGTCGGACAGGGGTCCTACGAGCAGTACTTC
TRBJ1-2	TRBV5-6	-	-	CASSLRLLLWDYTF	TGTGCCAGCAGCTTGAGACTCCTATTATGGGATTACACCTTC
TRBJ2-1	TRBV5-1	-	TRBD2	CASSVILAGGKVWGEQFF	TGCGCCAGCAGCGTGATTCTAGCGGGAGGGAAGGTCTGGGGTGAGCAGTTCTTC
TRBJ2-3	TRBV5-1	few	TRBD1	CASSLAQGAATDTQYF	TGCGCCAGCAGCTTGGCCCAGGGGGCGGCCACAGATACGCAGTATTTT
TRBJ2-7	TRBV28	-	-	CASSSPYYEQYF	TGTGCCAGCAGTTCCCCCTACTACGAGCAGTACTTC
TRBJ2-1	TRBV6-5	-	-	CASSYDAGYNEQFF	TGTGCCAGCAGTTACGATGCGGGCTACAATGAGCAGTTCTTC
TRBJ2-5	TRBV15	-	TRBD1	CATSRDRGTETQYF	TGTGCCACCAGCAGGGACAGGGGCACAGAGACCCAGTACTTC
TRBJ1-4	TRBV19	-	-	CASTNFGEKLFF	TGTGCCAGTACCAACTTCGGAGAAAAACTGTTTTTT
TRBJ2-1	TRBV5-1	few	-	CASSFLGREINEQFF	TGCGCCAGCAGCTTCCTGGGCAGGGAGATAAATGAGCAGTTCTTC
TRBJ1-3	TRBV7-9	once	TRBD1	CASSVPGQYSGNTIYF	TGTGCCAGCAGCGTGCCGGGACAGTACTCTGGAAACACCATATATTTT